This T cell receptor beta chain is drawn from a study of beta chain features in type 1 diabetes. Study background: Patients shared similar age, gender and cell yields with healthy donors. The study, taken as a whole, reports: TCRB CDR3s were moderately but significantly shorter in Type 1 diabetes patients in all four CD4+ subsets. Across patients, naive, central memory and Treg TCRB repertoires exhibited apparently greater similarity than was observed across healthy donors.

Expressed TCRB transcripts were sequenced because the entire RNA isolate underwent reverse transcription. The method was immunoSEQ multiplex PCR; TCRdb's version includes in-frame clones alone and lacks a portion of them. The sample holds more than 250,000 clones, roughly 13% seen once. The CDR3 spans 15 residues. Germline V gene lookup returns CDR1 SGDLS and CDR2 YYNGEE. V was pared by 3 bases and J by 0 bases, with 11 bases between. Of note for this clone: Its antigen is still unknown.

Sequenced input: naive CD4+ T cells from blood. The origin of this receptor is a young man with type 1 diabetes. The chain combines TRBV9 with TRBJ2-3; D ambiguous. The CDR3 nucleotides read TGTGCCAGCAGCGGAGCCTCCACTAGCACAGATACGCAGTATTTT. This translates into CASSGASTSTDTQYF.